One sample yielded the 25 T cell receptor beta chains listed below, sequenced in a study of Graves' ophthalmopathy and Graves' hyperthyroidism. Amplification of TCR beta CDR3 regions used RNA transcripts. Second-round multiplex PCR followed a first-round RT-PCR using HTBI primers. TCRdb redid the calling of the multiplex PCR reads with MiXCR, one entry per CDR3 protein. The sample holds 650,000 to 800,000 distinct CDR3 sequences, approximately 39% seen once. The sample consisted of peripheral blood. The receptors derive from an adult man with Graves' ophthalmopathy.

The V and J genes are TRBV14 and TRBJ2-5, with TRBD2 matching over 7 bases. This CDR3 region has 14 residues. J was trimmed by 0 bases and V by 3 bases; bases with no gene match: 1. Germline V CDR1 and CDR2: SGHDN, FVKESK. The CDR3 loop is CASSQGGNQETQYF. The CDR3 bases are TGTGCCAGCAGCCAGGGGGGGAACCAAGAGACCCAGTACTTC.

The chain employs TRBV25-1 and TRBJ2-7, with D unresolved. Germline assignment: CDR1 MGHDK and CDR2 SYGVNS. The CDR3 is 12 amino acids. Trimming cost V 8 bases and J 2 bases, with 10 bases left between them. The CDR3 reads CASSEQTYEQYF. DNA of the CDR3: TGTGCCAGCTCAGAACAAACCTACGAGCAGTACTTC.

Only a few counts were recorded for this clonotype. This sequence joins TRBV11-3 and TRBJ1-2; D not resolved. The CDR3 is made up of 17 amino acids. V was pared by 4 bases and J by 2 bases, with 20 bases between. CDR1 and CDR2 (germline): SGHNT, YENEEA. CDR3 loop: CASSSPRSQESNYGYTF. The CDR3 region has the DNA TGTGCCAGCAGCTCCCCCCGTTCGCAGGAGTCCAACTATGGCTACACCTTC. Together with reference TRBV11-3 and TRBJ1-2, the CDR3 gives the full variable domain: EAGVVQSPRYKIIEKKQPVAFWCNPISGHNTLYWYLQNLGQGPELLIRYENEEAVDDSQLPKDRFSAERLKGVDSTLKIQPAELGDSAVYLCASSSPRSQESNYGYTFGSGTRLTVV.

As concerns this clonotype: A much more abundant neighbour one base away suggests this may be a read error. DNA of the CDR3: TGTGCCAGCAGACCCGAGTCTAGGGCCAACGTCCTGACTTTC. Its protein product is CASRPESRANVLTF. This chain joins TRBV12-3 or TRBV12-4 and TRBJ2-6; D not resolved. The CDR3 is 14 residues long. V dropped 6 bases and J dropped 5 bases, with 11 bases sitting between them.

This clonotype has a handful of counts. This may arise from a read error, as a much more abundant clone is one base away. This chain connects TRBV28 to TRBJ2-5; D perhaps matches TRBD2 (6 bases). V dropped 7 bases and J dropped 2 bases, with 8 bases sitting between them. The CDR3 contains 12 residues. The V gene's germline CDR1 is MDHEN and CDR2 SYDVKM. CDR3 loop: CASTGVQETQYF. In DNA form, the CDR3 reads TGTGCCAGCACGGGAGTTCAAGAGACCCAGTACTTC.

The chain is built from TRBV7-8 and TRBJ2-2; maybe TRBD1 (6 bases). The germline V gene has CDR1 SGHVS and CDR2 FQNEAQ. Trimming left V 8 bases short and J 6 bases short, with 13 bases between. This CDR3 comprises 13 residues. CDR3 bases: TGTGCCAGCCAACTGAAGGGGGCCGGGGAGCTGTTTTTT. Its translation is CASQLKGAGELFF. Using reference TRBV7-8 and TRBJ2-2 for the parts outside the CDR3, the full variable domain is GAGVSQSPRYKVAKRGQDVALRCDPISGHVSLFWYQQALGQGPEFLTYFQNEAQLDKSGLPSDRFFAERPEGSVSTLKIQRTQQEDSAVYLCASQLKGAGELFFGEGSRLTVL.

The sample holds many counts of this clonotype. This chain connects TRBV7-9 to TRBJ2-7, with TRBD1 matching over 8 bases. This CDR3 is 15 amino acids long. J lost 3 bases, V lost 4 bases, and 8 bases had no gene match. Germline V lookup: CDR1 SEHNR, CDR2 FQNEAQ (reference sequence). The CDR3 nucleotides are TGTGCCAGCAGCTCGGGGGACAGGAGTTACTACGAGCAGTACTTC. This encodes CASSSGDRSYYEQYF.

V gene TRBV6-6 combines with J gene TRBJ1-5; the match to TRBD1 covers 11 bases. Per the germline V gene, CDR1 is MNHNY and CDR2 is SVGAGI (reference sequence). J lost 6 bases, V lost 7 bases, and 5 bases had no gene match. CDR3 length: 14 residues. CDR3 bases: TGTGCCAGCACCCGGACAGGGGGCACTCAGCCCCAGCATTTT. The encoded protein is CASTRTGGTQPQHF.

This clonotype was recorded at least ten times. The chain carries TRBV29-1 and TRBJ2-2; possible D gene TRBD1, 5 bases. The CDR3 runs to 17 residues. Trimming shortened V by 5 bases and J by 0 bases, and 19 bases separated the two germline ends. Germline V lookup: CDR1 SQVTM, CDR2 ANQGSEA. Written as DNA, the CDR3 is TGCAGCGTTTCTAGGGGCCGAGGAACGACGAACACCGGGGAGCTGTTTTTT. Amino acids: CSVSRGRGTTNTGELFF.

This chain uses TRBV29-1 with TRBJ2-2; unclear D gene. The CDR3 covers 14 residues. Trimming took 8 bases from V and 0 from J, leaving 13 bases between them. From germline, CDR1 is SQVTM and CDR2 ANQGSEA. The CDR3: CSQESGTNTGELFF. Written as DNA, the CDR3 is TGCAGCCAAGAGTCAGGCACGAACACCGGGGAGCTGTTTTTT.

This rearrangement joins TRBV11-3 to TRBJ2-5, with D possibly being TRBD2 (5 bases). The V and J ends lost 5 bases and 2 bases respectively, with 18 bases between them. This CDR3 contains 16 residues. Germline CDR1 is SGHNT and CDR2 is YENEEA. The CDR3 here is CASSREGSALQETQYF. The CDR3 nucleotides are TGTGCCAGCAGCCGAGAAGGGAGTGCTCTTCAAGAGACCCAGTACTTC.

The rearrangement links TRBV7-8 to TRBJ2-2; D is possibly TRBD1 (6 bases). The CDR3 loop spans 14 amino acids. Germline assignment: CDR1 SGHVS and CDR2 FQNEAQ. The V and J ends lost 4 bases and 6 bases respectively, with 12 bases between them. In nucleotides, the CDR3 is TGTGCCAGCAGCTCCGCTGAGGGGGCCGGGGAGCTGTTTTTT. Translating gives CASSSAEGAGELFF. Full variable domain (missing parts from reference TRBV7-8 and TRBJ2-2): GAGVSQSPRYKVAKRGQDVALRCDPISGHVSLFWYQQALGQGPEFLTYFQNEAQLDKSGLPSDRFFAERPEGSVSTLKIQRTQQEDSAVYLCASSSAEGAGELFFGEGSRLTVL.

This clonotype appeared a few times. The chain combines TRBV6-5 with TRBJ1-2, with D possibly matching TRBD1 (5 bases). The CDR3 is made up of 16 amino acids. Per the germline V gene, CDR1 is MNHEY and CDR2 is SVGAGI. V was trimmed by 0 bases and J by 3 bases, leaving 14 bases between them. The CDR3 is CASSYSRGAGDYGYTF. The CDR3 nucleotides are TGTGCCAGCAGTTACTCAAGAGGGGCGGGTGACTATGGCTACACCTTC.

The V and J genes are TRBV7-9 and TRBJ1-2; possibly TRBD1 for D (5 bases). There are 15 residues in the CDR3. The ends were cut back, 5 bases at V and 4 bases at J, with 17 bases in the middle. Per germline, CDR1 SEHNR and CDR2 FQNEAQ (reference sequence). In DNA form, the CDR3 reads TGTGCCAGCAGCGGCGGGCAGGGAAGGAGCTATGGCTACACCTTC. This translates into CASSGGQGRSYGYTF.

V usage is TRBV2 and J usage is TRBJ1-6; TRBD1 is a possible D gene (6 bases). This CDR3 has 15 residues. From germline, CDR1 is SNHLY and CDR2 FYNNEI. Trimming pared 1 base from V and 9 bases from J, leaving 13 bases between. The CDR3 nucleotides are TGTGCCAGCAGTGAAGAGGGGGGACTCGGTTCACCCCTCCACTTT. Translated: CASSEEGGLGSPLHF.

This clonotype has just a few counts. Here the CDR3 reads CASAQRPSPEAFF. DNA of the CDR3: TGTGCTAGTGCCCAGCGACCGTCCCCTGAAGCTTTCTTT. The chain joins TRBV12-5 to TRBJ1-1; D unresolved. Looked up from germline, CDR1 is LGHNT and CDR2 is FRNRAP. The V end was cut by 7 bases, the J end by 6 bases, with 15 bases between. This CDR3 is 13 amino acids long.

V and J are TRBV29-1 and TRBJ1-2, with a possible D match to TRBD1 (5 bases). Trimming took off 8 bases at V and 4 bases at J, with 20 bases between the two ends. CDR1 is SQVTM and CDR2 is ANQGSEA in the germline V gene. This CDR3 contains 14 residues. In nucleotides, the CDR3 is TGCAGCATAATGACTAGCGGGGGTGGCTATGGCTACACCTTC. Translating it yields CSIMTSGGGYGYTF.

This clonotype has a count of ten or more. This may arise from a read error, as a much more abundant clone is one base away. The rearrangement joins TRBV7-9 to TRBJ2-6; D is uncertain. V was cut by 6 bases and J by 3 bases, with 6 bases left in between. CDR1 and CDR2 from the germline V gene are SEHNR and FQNEAQ (reference sequence). This CDR3 contains 13 residues. This CDR3 is CASRGNGANVLTF. The CDR3 DNA is TGTGCCAGCAGAGGGAATGGGGCCAACGTCCTGACTTTC.

This clonotype was counted ten times or more. The V and J genes are TRBV19 and TRBJ1-5; D perhaps matches TRBD1 (5 bases). Between the trimmed V and J ends, which lost 5 bases and 5 bases, there was a span of 19 bases. Germline assignment: CDR1 LNHDA and CDR2 SQIVND (reference sequence). There are 16 residues in the CDR3. CDR3 sequence reads: CASSPYLGRGDQPQHF. The CDR3 DNA is TGTGCCAGTAGTCCCTACCTAGGGCGGGGGGATCAGCCCCAGCATTTT.

At least ten counts were recorded for this clonotype. The V gene is TRBV27, the J gene TRBJ1-1; D is uncertain. The CDR3 consists of 13 residues. Trimming removed 6 bases at V and 4 bases at J, with 12 bases between. Germline CDR1 and CDR2: MNHEY and SMNVEV (reference sequence). In DNA form, the CDR3 reads TGTGCCAGCAGCTCTGGCGTTGGCACTGAAGCTTTCTTT. Encoded protein: CASSSGVGTEAFF.

The chain couples TRBV10-2 to TRBJ2-5; possibly TRBD2 for D (5 bases). The CDR3 totals 15 residues. Germline assignment: CDR1 WSHSY and CDR2 SAAADI. V was trimmed by 2 bases and J by 2 bases, leaving 12 bases between them. The CDR3 DNA reads TGCGCCAGCAGTGAGGGGGAGTCCCTTCAAGAGACCCAGTACTTC. Translated, it gives CASSEGESLQETQYF.

The rearrangement uses TRBV10-3 and TRBJ1-2; D remains unclear. The CDR3 contains 11 residues. Germline V CDR1 and CDR2: ENHRY, SYGVKD. The V end was cut by 5 bases, the J end by 5 bases, with 6 bases between. The CDR3 bases are TGTGCCATCAGTTACCTATATGGCTACACCTTC. It is translated as CAISYLYGYTF.

This clonotype has at least ten counts. The chain combines TRBV5-6 with TRBJ1-2; D is undetermined. From germline, CDR1 is SGHDT and CDR2 YYEEEE. Trimming removed 2 bases from V and 4 bases from J, with 18 bases in between. The CDR3 loop spans 16 amino acids. The CDR3 DNA is TGTGCCAGCAGCTTTTCCTCTTACATACTCTCCTATGGCTACACCTTC. This gives the protein CASSFSSYILSYGYTF.

V usage is TRBV5-1 and J usage is TRBJ2-2; D is possibly TRBD2 (5 bases). The CDR3 has 15 residues. The germline CDR1 and CDR2 sequences are SGHRS and YFSETQ. V was cut by 4 bases and J by 6 bases, with 16 bases left in between. As DNA, the CDR3 is TGCGCCAGCAGCACCCGACAAGTCGGGGCCGGGGAGCTGTTTTTT. Translating gives CASSTRQVGAGELFF. Full variable domain (missing parts from reference TRBV5-1 and TRBJ2-2): KAGVTQTPRYLIKTRGQQVTLSCSPISGHRSVSWYQQTPGQGLQFLFEYFSETQRNKGNFPGRFSGRQFSNSRSEMNVSTLELGDSALYLCASSTRQVGAGELFFGEGSRLTVL.

This clonotype was seen more than once but under ten times. The junction departs from germline at one end; a sequencing error may be responsible. The chain is built from TRBV24-1 and TRBJ1-2; D not certain. The CDR3 has 13 residues. CDR1 is KGHDR and CDR2 is SFDVKD in the germline V gene. CDR3 in DNA: TGTGCCAGCAGTACCACAGCGGGGTATGGCTACACCTTC. Its translation: CASSTTAGYGYTF.